One and the same sample provided the 30 T cell receptor beta chains below, sequenced in a study of shared clonotypes between healthy human individuals. Clones were sequenced by immunoSEQ multiplex PCR, and TCRdb holds only the in-frame ones, with some missing. Altogether about 480,000 clones are present, almost 80% being singletons, with the ten largest covering around 12%. The sequencing sample was made of PBMCs. Receptor source: a woman between 40 and 50 years old in good health. Some clones in this sample may be carry-over from other donors' samples.

The chain couples TRBV20-1 to TRBJ2-3, with unresolved D. The length of the CDR3 is 10 residues. Germline V gene data show CDR1 as DFQATT and CDR2 as SNEGSKA (reference sequence). Deletions cut 3 bases from V and 9 bases from J, with 7 bases between. This CDR3 is CSASSGTQYF. CDR3 DNA sequence: TGCAGTGCTAGCTCTGGGACGCAGTATTTT.

The gene calls are TRBV10-3 and TRBJ2-7, with 9 bases that match TRBD2. The CDR3 has 15 residues. CDR1 is ENHRY and CDR2 is SYGVKD in the germline V gene. V gave up 3 bases and J gave up 2 bases; unmatched junction bases: 5. CDR3 coding DNA: TGTGCCATCAGTGACGGAGCGGGAGGTACCTACGAGCAGTACTTC. This encodes CAISDGAGGTYEQYF.

The chain is built from TRBV7-2 and TRBJ2-3; a weak D match, TRBD1 (6 bases). Trimming took off 5 bases at V and 6 bases at J, with 12 bases between the two ends. Looked up from germline, CDR1 is SGHTA and CDR2 is FQGNSA. The CDR3 runs to 13 residues. The CDR3: CASSDTGFDTQYF. CDR3 bases: TGTGCCAGCAGCGATACAGGGTTTGATACGCAGTATTTT.

Notes on this clone: A single base is all that separates this from a far larger clone, so a read error is likely. The CDR3: CASSEVADTGGLFF. The DNA for the CDR3 is TGTGCCAGCAGTGAAGTTGCGGACACCGGGGGGCTGTTTTTT. The chain has TRBV6-1 and TRBJ2-2; possible D gene TRBD2, 6 bases. CDR1 and CDR2 (germline): MNHNS, SASEGT. CDR3 length equals 14 residues.

The V call is TRBV5-1, the J call TRBJ2-1, with 12 bases matching TRBD1. With V trimmed by 1 base and J by 4 bases, 9 bases remained unmatched. From germline, CDR1 is SGHRS and CDR2 YFSETQ. The CDR3 has 18 residues. The CDR3, as DNA: TGCGCCAGCAGCTTGCCCCGGGACAGGGGGCAAGGGTACAATGAGCAGTTCTTC. It translates to CASSLPRDRGQGYNEQFF.

The gene calls are TRBV6-4 and TRBJ1-5, with D tentatively TRBD1 (5 bases). The CDR3 runs 13 residues. Trimming removed 10 bases at V and 2 bases at J, with 12 bases between. CDR1 is MRHNA and CDR2 is SNTAGT in the germline V gene. CDR3 amino acids: CANLVGGNQPQHF. The DNA of the CDR3 is TGTGCCAATTTGGTGGGGGGCAATCAGCCCCAGCATTTT.

The chain employs TRBV18 and TRBJ1-4; D is unclear. CDR1 is KGHSH, CDR2 LQKENI, per germline. The CDR3 totals 13 residues. The germline V and J ends were trimmed by 0 bases and 11 bases, with 10 bases remaining between them. The CDR3 region is CASSPPGRGKLFF. The CDR3 region has the DNA TGTGCCAGCTCACCACCGGGAAGAGGGAAACTGTTTTTT.

This clone was observed a few times. The rearrangement uses TRBV10-3 and TRBJ1-5, with 11 nucleotides matching TRBD1. V lost 10 bases to trimming and J lost 5 bases; unmatched junction nucleotides: 1. Germline V CDR1 and CDR2: ENHRY, SYGVKD. CDR3 size: 12 residues. The CDR3 nucleotides are TGTGCCACGGGACAGGGGGATCAGCCCCAGCATTTT. Amino acid sequence: CATGQGDQPQHF.

V gene TRBV5-4 combines with J gene TRBJ2-1; 10 bases agree with TRBD2. The CDR3 runs to 15 residues. Germline CDR1 and CDR2: SGHNT and YYREEE (reference sequence). With V trimmed by 1 base and J by 2 bases, 0 bases remained unmatched. This CDR3 reads CASSLTSGTYNEQFF. In DNA form, the CDR3 reads TGTGCCAGCAGCTTGACTAGCGGGACCTACAATGAGCAGTTCTTC.

As concerns this clone: Other nucleotide sequences from this sample produce the same CDR3. The chain recombines TRBV5-1 with TRBJ1-5; 9 bases fit TRBD1. Germline V CDR1 and CDR2: SGHRS, YFSETQ. J lost 5 bases, V lost 0 bases, and 0 bases had no gene match. This CDR3 comprises 14 residues. As DNA, the CDR3 is TGCGCCAGCAGCTTGGGGACAGGGGATCAGCCCCAGCATTTT. Translating gives CASSLGTGDQPQHF.

The CDR3 coding sequence is TGCAGCGTTGGGGGGTCCACTGGATCCTACGAGCAGTACTTC. Translating it yields CSVGGSTGSYEQYF. The chain joins TRBV29-1 to TRBJ2-7; D is perhaps TRBD1 or TRBD2 (5 bases each). V was pared by 4 bases and J by 1 base, with 14 bases between. Germline-derived CDR1 and CDR2 are SQVTM and ANQGSEA. The CDR3 spans 14 residues.

V is TRBV4-3 and J is TRBJ2-3; 14 nucleotides agree with TRBD2. The CDR3 covers 17 residues. Germline V lookup: CDR1 LGHNA, CDR2 YSLEER. V lost 1 base, J lost 8 bases, and 8 bases stayed unmatched. The DNA of the CDR3 is TGCGCCAGCAGCCAAGTGCCGGGACTAGCGGGAGAGAGTACGCAGTATTTT. This gives the protein CASSQVPGLAGESTQYF.

The J gene is TRBJ2-5, the V gene TRBV10-3; D gene unclear. With 10 bases removed from V and 1 base from J, the gap between germline ends came to 13 bases. The V gene's germline CDR1 is ENHRY and CDR2 SYGVKD. This CDR3 spans 13 amino acids. This CDR3 is CATQGGLQETQYF. As DNA, the CDR3 is TGTGCCACCCAAGGTGGCCTCCAAGAGACCCAGTACTTC.

CDR3 residues: CASSAPGTGSWEQYF. The CDR3 nucleotides are TGTGCCAGCAGTGCACCTGGGACAGGGTCTTGGGAGCAGTACTTC. The chain is built from TRBV25-1 and TRBJ2-7, with 9 bases lining up with TRBD1. This CDR3 spans 15 amino acids. Germline V gives CDR1 MGHDK, CDR2 SYGVNS. Germline trimming cut 4 bases from V and 7 bases from J; bases unmatched to any gene: 11.

This rearrangement joins TRBV7-2 to TRBJ2-1; D is uncertain. V was cut by 3 bases and J by 3 bases, with 9 bases left in between. The CDR3 has 14 amino acids. Looked up from germline, CDR1 is SGHTA and CDR2 is FQGNSA. The CDR3 loop reads CASSFSTHYNEQFF. The DNA of the CDR3 is TGTGCCAGCAGCTTTTCGACACACTACAATGAGCAGTTCTTC.

Details on this clone: Other DNA sequences in the same sample also yield this CDR3. The J gene is TRBJ2-3, the V gene TRBV5-1, with TRBD2 matching 7 bases. Germline-derived CDR1 and CDR2 are SGHRS and YFSETQ. With V trimmed by 0 bases and J by 0 bases, 1 base remained unmatched. The CDR3 covers 15 residues. As DNA, the CDR3 is TGCGCCAGCAGCTTGGAGGGAGGGAGCACAGATACGCAGTATTTT. Residues: CASSLEGGSTDTQYF.

The chain couples TRBV5-4 to TRBJ2-7; D not certain. Germline V lookup: CDR1 SGHNT, CDR2 YYREEE (reference sequence). The CDR3 runs 14 residues. With 0 bases removed from V and 4 bases from J, the gap between germline ends came to 11 bases. CDR3 amino acids: CASSLGVGSYEQYF. The CDR3 bases are TGTGCCAGCAGCTTGGGTGTGGGTAGTTACGAGCAGTACTTC.

The V call is TRBV7-9, the J call TRBJ2-3; 10 bases match TRBD2. CDR3 length: 19 amino acids. With V trimmed by 5 bases and J by 1 base, 15 bases remained unmatched. CDR1 and CDR2 from the germline V gene are SEHNR and FQNEAQ (reference sequence). The CDR3 is CASSPRTPASGRGTDTQYF. DNA of the CDR3: TGTGCCAGCAGCCCCAGGACCCCAGCTAGCGGGAGAGGCACAGATACGCAGTATTTT.

V is TRBV2 and J is TRBJ2-3, with D possibly TRBD2 on 5 matching bases. The germline CDR1 and CDR2 sequences are SNHLY and FYNNEI. Trimming removed 6 bases at V and 3 bases at J, with 13 bases between. The CDR3 runs to 14 residues. The CDR3 DNA reads TGTGCCAGCAGGAGCGGCAAGGGTACAGATACGCAGTATTTT. Translation gives CASRSGKGTDTQYF.

The rearrangement joins TRBV28 to TRBJ2-1; D is perhaps TRBD1 or TRBD2 (7 bases each). Trimming took 1 base from V and 4 from J, leaving 14 bases between them. This CDR3 spans 16 amino acids. Germline CDR1 MDHEN, CDR2 SYDVKM. The CDR3 is CASSLSSGGGYNEQFF. The CDR3 DNA is TGTGCCAGCAGTTTATCCTCAGGGGGGGGTTACAATGAGCAGTTCTTC.

This chain links TRBV28 with TRBJ2-7; possibly TRBD2 for D (6 bases). Germline loops: CDR1 MDHEN, CDR2 SYDVKM. The CDR3 covers 14 residues. With 6 bases removed from V and 2 bases from J, the gap between germline ends came to 14 bases. The CDR3 nucleotides read TGTGCCAGCAGACCTCCGGGACTGACCTACGAGCAGTACTTC. Its translation is CASRPPGLTYEQYF. Together with reference TRBV28 and TRBJ2-7, the CDR3 gives the full variable domain: DVKVTQSSRYLVKRTGEKVFLECVQDMDHENMFWYRQDPGLGLRLIYFSYDVKMKEKGDIPEGYSVSREKKERFSLILESASTNQTSMYLCASRPPGLTYEQYFGPGTRLTVT.

This clone has ten or more counts. The chain recombines TRBV28 with TRBJ1-5; D is undetermined. The germline V and J ends were trimmed by 6 bases and 2 bases, with 17 bases remaining between them. CDR3 length: 16 residues. Germline assignment: CDR1 MDHEN and CDR2 SYDVKM. CDR3 protein: CASSTNVAFGNQPQHF. CDR3 bases: TGTGCCAGCAGCACAAACGTCGCCTTTGGCAATCAGCCCCAGCATTTT.

In this sample, this clone turned up once. V gene TRBV4-3 combines with J gene TRBJ2-3, with unresolved D. V shed 0 bases and J shed 0 bases, with 10 bases lying between them. The germline V gene encodes CDR1 LGHNA and CDR2 YSLEER. CDR3 length equals 16 residues. The CDR3 sequence is CASSQDVRGSTDTQYF. Here the CDR3 DNA reads TGCGCCAGCAGCCAAGATGTTAGAGGCAGCACAGATACGCAGTATTTT.

This chain connects TRBV9 to TRBJ2-1; 10 nucleotides agree with TRBD2. V lost 2 bases, J lost 7 bases, and 15 bases stayed unmatched. CDR3 length equals 18 residues. Germline CDR1 and CDR2: SGDLS and YYNGEE. In DNA, the CDR3 is TGTGCCAGCAGCGTCGGGGGGTCTAGCGGGAGCTATATGAATGAGCAGTTCTTC. It yields the protein CASSVGGSSGSYMNEQFF. Variable domain in full (rest from reference TRBV9 and TRBJ2-1): DSGVTQTPKHLITATGQRVTLRCSPRSGDLSVYWYQQSLDQGLQFLIQYYNGEERAKGNILERFSAQQFPDLHSELNLSSLELGDSALYFCASSVGGSSGSYMNEQFFGPGTRLTVL.

The chain has TRBV4-1 and TRBJ2-7; D remains ambiguous. CDR1 and CDR2 (germline): MGHRA, YSYEKL. The CDR3 contains 16 residues. With 2 bases removed from V and 5 bases from J, the gap between germline ends came to 19 bases. The CDR3 loop reads CASSQSLLRSVHEQYF. CDR3 DNA sequence: TGCGCCAGCAGCCAAAGCCTTTTGCGCAGTGTCCACGAGCAGTACTTC.

This chain uses TRBV6-5 with TRBJ2-5, with D hard to call. The DNA end is more similar to TRBJ2-7, so the J call may be wrong. The V gene's germline CDR1 is MNHEY and CDR2 SVGAGI. The CDR3 is 14 amino acids. CDR3 region: CASSFIRSMNEQYF. Written as DNA, the CDR3 is TGTGCCAGCAGTTTTATCAGGTCGATGAACGAGCAGTACTTC.

Remarks on this clone: Germline and junction disagree at one end, which may indicate a read error. The rearrangement uses TRBV11-2 and TRBJ2-7; no clear D gene. CDR1 and CDR2 (germline): SGHAT, FQNNGV. CDR3 length: 12 residues. CDR3 protein: CASSLISYGQYF. As DNA, the CDR3 is TGTGCCAGCAGCCTGATTAGTTACGGGCAGTACTTC.

The V and J genes are TRBV9 and TRBJ2-7; 9 positions match TRBD2. The CDR3 has 13 amino acids. V gave up 10 bases and J gave up 7 bases; unmatched junction bases: 12. Germline assignment: CDR1 SGDLS and CDR2 YYNGEE. This CDR3 is CAWTSEPAYEQYF. The CDR3, as DNA: TGTGCCTGGACTAGCGAACCCGCTTATGAGCAGTACTTC.

The J gene is TRBJ1-5, the V gene TRBV6-5; D may be TRBD1 (5 bases). The CDR3 runs to 14 residues. Germline V gives CDR1 MNHEY, CDR2 SVGAGI. V dropped 7 bases and J dropped 5 bases, with 15 bases sitting between them. In DNA form, the CDR3 reads TGTGCCAGCATCCTAGACAGTTGTCATCAGCCCCAGCATTTT. As protein: CASILDSCHQPQHF.

The chain joins TRBV4-1 to TRBJ2-2; possibly TRBD2 for D (5 bases). V was cut by 1 base and J by 6 bases, with 12 bases left in between. The CDR3 runs 15 residues. Germline V gene lookup returns CDR1 MGHRA and CDR2 YSYEKL. The CDR3 region has the DNA TGCGCCAGCAGCCAAGGACGGGGATTTTCCGGGGAGCTGTTTTTT. Translating gives CASSQGRGFSGELFF.